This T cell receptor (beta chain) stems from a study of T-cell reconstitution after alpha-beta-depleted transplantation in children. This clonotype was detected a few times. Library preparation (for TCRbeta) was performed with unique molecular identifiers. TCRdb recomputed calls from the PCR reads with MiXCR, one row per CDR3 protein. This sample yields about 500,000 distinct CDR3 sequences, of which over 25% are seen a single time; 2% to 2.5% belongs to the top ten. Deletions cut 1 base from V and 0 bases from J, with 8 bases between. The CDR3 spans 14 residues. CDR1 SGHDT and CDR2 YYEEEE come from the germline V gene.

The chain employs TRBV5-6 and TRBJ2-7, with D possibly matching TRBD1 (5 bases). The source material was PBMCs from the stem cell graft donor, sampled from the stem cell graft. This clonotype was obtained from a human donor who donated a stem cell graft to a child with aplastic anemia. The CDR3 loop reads CASSLQQVSYEQYF. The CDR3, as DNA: TGTGCCAGCAGCTTGCAACAGGTCTCCTACGAGCAGTACTTC.